A single sample gave rise to the 12 T cell receptor beta chains below, sequenced in a study of T-cell reconstitution after alpha-beta-depleted transplantation in children. The library targeted TCRbeta and was prepared with unique molecular identifiers. MiXCR, applied by TCRdb to the PCR reads, yields one record per CDR3 protein. The sample contains hundreds of thousands of distinct CDR3 sequences, around 13% of which appear only once. The sample in question was PBMCs, obtained before TCRalphabeta/CD19-depleted stem cell transplant. Receptor source: a girl aged 2 to 10 with congenital amegakaryocytic thrombocytopenia, due to receive a stem cell transplant.

The chain couples TRBV28 to TRBJ2-5, with 10 bases aligning to TRBD2. The CDR3 has 14 amino acids. V lost 8 bases to trimming and J lost 5 bases; unmatched junction nucleotides: 8. CDR1 is MDHEN and CDR2 is SYDVKM in the germline V gene. For the CDR3, the DNA is TGTGCCAGCGGGAAGCTAGCGGGAGTGGAGACCCAGTACTTC. This sequence encodes CASGKLAGVETQYF.

The sample holds a few counts of this clonotype. This sequence joins TRBV25-1 and TRBJ2-7; 10 nucleotides line up with TRBD2. Trimming took 2 bases from V and 6 from J; bases not matched to a gene: 7. Germline CDR1 reads MGHDK; CDR2 reads SYGVNS. The CDR3 totals 15 residues. CDR3 in DNA: TGTGCCAGCAGTGAAGCCGGGACTAGCGTTGGCGAGCAGTACTTC. This sequence encodes CASSEAGTSVGEQYF.

Many counts were recorded for this clonotype. This chain links TRBV5-1 with TRBJ2-3, with TRBD1 identical over 8 bases. The CDR3 spans 14 residues. V shed 3 bases, J shed 5 bases, and the junction held 5 bases outside the gene matches. Germline V CDR1 and CDR2: SGHRS, YFSETQ. CDR3 residues: CASSWGQVGDTQYF. CDR3 in DNA: TGCGCCAGCAGCTGGGGACAGGTCGGAGATACGCAGTATTTT.

The V gene is TRBV5-1, the J gene TRBJ1-3; no definite D call. The CDR3 totals 16 residues. Germline values: CDR1 SGHRS, CDR2 YFSETQ. V was clipped by 0 bases and J by 2 bases, with 12 bases between them. DNA of the CDR3: TGCGCCAGCAGCTTGGTTCGCAGCCAGCCTGGAAACACCATATATTTT. Translating gives CASSLVRSQPGNTIYF.

This chain links TRBV19 with TRBJ2-1, with D perhaps TRBD2 (6 bases). This CDR3 has 15 residues. Looked up from germline, CDR1 is LNHDA and CDR2 is SQIVND (reference sequence). Between the trimmed V and J ends, which lost 4 bases and 7 bases, there was a span of 17 bases. The DNA for the CDR3 is TGTGCCAGTAGTAAGGATCTAGCGTTAGGGAATGAGCAGTTCTTC. The encoded protein is CASSKDLALGNEQFF. Supplemented by reference TRBV19 and TRBJ2-1, the full variable domain reads DGGITQSPKYLFRKEGQNVTLSCEQNLNHDAMYWYRQDPGQGLRLIYYSQIVNDFQKGDIAEGYSVSREKKESFPLTVTSAQKNPTAFYLCASSKDLALGNEQFFGPGTRLTVL.

This clonotype was detected many times. The genes are TRBV15 and TRBJ2-1, with D hard to call. CDR1 is LNHNV and CDR2 is YYDKDF in the germline V gene (reference sequence). The CDR3 contains 16 residues. V shed 5 bases and J shed 3 bases, with 17 bases lying between them. This CDR3 is CATSPEWGDHYNEQFF. Written as DNA, the CDR3 is TGTGCCACCAGCCCCGAATGGGGTGACCACTACAATGAGCAGTTCTTC.

Note on this clonotype: A read error may produce the germline difference seen at one junction end. The CDR3 loop reads CPSSQGGSPKAFF. The CDR3 region has the DNA TGCCCCAGCAGCCAAGGGGGCAGCCCCAAAGCGTTCTTT. The chain uses TRBV4-1 and TRBJ1-1; 7 bases line up with TRBD1. This CDR3 has 13 residues. Germline CDR1 is MGHRA and CDR2 is YSYEKL.

This clonotype was detected ten times or more. J is TRBJ2-2 and V is TRBV4-1; D not resolved. This CDR3 has 12 residues. The ends were cut back, 5 bases at V and 4 bases at J, with 5 bases in the middle. Germline CDR1 MGHRA, CDR2 YSYEKL. CDR3 bases: TGCGCCAGCAGCTACTTCACCGGGGAGCTGTTTTTT. Translation gives CASSYFTGELFF.

The chain links TRBV12-3 or TRBV12-4 to TRBJ1-1, with 10 bases lining up with TRBD1. There are 14 residues in the CDR3. The ends lost 6 bases at V and 5 bases at J; junction bases unmatched: 6. In DNA, the CDR3 is TGTGCCAGCAGGCACGACAGGGGGCCTACTGAAGCTTTCTTT. Its translation: CASRHDRGPTEAFF.

This clonotype showed up many times. The chain joins TRBV3-1 to TRBJ2-1; 7 bases map to TRBD2. The CDR3 covers 14 residues. With V trimmed by 2 bases and J by 7 bases, 5 bases remained unmatched. CDR1 is LGHDT and CDR2 is YNNKEL in the germline V gene (reference sequence). The CDR3 DNA reads as TGTGCCAGCAGCCAACTGGCGGGAGATAATGAGCAGTTCTTC. Its translation is CASSQLAGDNEQFF.

J is TRBJ2-7 and V is TRBV20-1; 9 positions match TRBD2. This CDR3 region has 15 residues. Germline CDR1 and CDR2: DFQATT and SNEGSKA (reference sequence). After removal of 2 bases from V and 1 base from J, the junction contained 6 bases not matched to a gene. CDR3 in DNA: TGCAGTGCTAGACCCTGGCGGGAGGGATCCTACGAGCAGTACTTC. Protein: CSARPWREGSYEQYF.

This clonotype was seen ten or more times. The chain has TRBV7-2 and TRBJ2-1; 10 bases line up with TRBD2. This CDR3 is built from 17 residues. J gave up 3 bases and V 4 bases, and 9 bases lay outside the gene matches. Germline-derived CDR1 and CDR2 are SGHTA and FQGNSA. Written as DNA, the CDR3 is TGTGCCAGCAGCTCCTCGTCTAGCGGGAGCATCTACAATGAGCAGTTCTTC. Protein product: CASSSSSSGSIYNEQFF. The full variable domain, with the rest looked up from reference TRBV7-2 and TRBJ2-1, is GAGVSQSPSNKVTEKGKDVELRCDPISGHTALYWYRQSLGQGLEFLIYFQGNSAPDKSGLPSDRFSAERTGGSVSTLTIQRTQQEDSAVYLCASSSSSSGSIYNEQFFGPGTRLTVL.